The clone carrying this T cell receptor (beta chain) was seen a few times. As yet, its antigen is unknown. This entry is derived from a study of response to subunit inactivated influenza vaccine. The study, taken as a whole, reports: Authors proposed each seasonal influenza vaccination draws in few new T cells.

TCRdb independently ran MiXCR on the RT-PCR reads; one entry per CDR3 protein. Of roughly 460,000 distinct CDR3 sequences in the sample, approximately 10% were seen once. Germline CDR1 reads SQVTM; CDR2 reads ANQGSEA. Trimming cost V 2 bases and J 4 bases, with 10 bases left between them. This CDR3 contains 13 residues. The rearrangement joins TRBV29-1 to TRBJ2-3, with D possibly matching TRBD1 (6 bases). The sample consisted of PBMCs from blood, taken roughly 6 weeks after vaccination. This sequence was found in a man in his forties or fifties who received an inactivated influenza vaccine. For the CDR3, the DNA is TGCAGCGTTGAAATAGGGGGATCAGATACGCAGTATTTT. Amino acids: CSVEIGGSDTQYF.